This T cell receptor beta chain was identified during a study of cytomegalovirus exposure and HLA in healthy donors. V lost 7 bases and J lost 1, with 10 bases in between. CDR1 and CDR2 from the germline V gene are SQVTM and ANQGSEA. The CDR3 has 12 amino acids. PCR involved 60 Vbeta and 13 Jbeta primers. Libraries were prepared by immunoSEQ multiplex PCR; TCRdb keeps only in-frame clonotypes and omits some of them. The sample lists 100,000 to 150,000 clones; about four fifths were seen once. This TCR was recovered from a woman aged 55-69 years in good health and CMV-seropositive. This rearrangement joins TRBV29-1 to TRBJ1-1; D remains ambiguous. Input material: PBMCs. The CDR3 DNA sequence: TGCAGCGCCAGAGCGGGGAACACTGAAGCTTTCTTT. This codes for CSARAGNTEAFF.